The 5 T cell receptor beta chains given below trace back to one sample, sequenced in a study of blood T cell repertoires in COVID-19. This table comes from immunoSEQ multiplex PCR, and its TCRdb copy is limited to in-frame clones, with some not included. Among 85,000 to 95,000 clones listed, roughly 72% were seen once. Sequencing used peripheral blood. The receptor set was obtained from a man in his 70s with acute or convalescent COVID-19.

In DNA, the CDR3 is TGCAGCGTTGACCCGGCCACAGAGGGCTACACCTTC. Encoded protein: CSVDPATEGYTF. The gene calls are TRBV29-1 and TRBJ1-2; no definite D call. This CDR3 is built from 12 residues. Germline-derived CDR1 and CDR2 are SQVTM and ANQGSEA. V lost 3 bases to trimming and J lost 8 bases, with 13 bases between them.

The chain links TRBV28 to TRBJ2-1; 9 bases are shared with TRBD1. J lost 9 bases, V lost 5 bases, and 11 bases had no gene match. The CDR3 contains 15 residues. Germline V gene lookup returns CDR1 MDHEN and CDR2 SYDVKM. The CDR3 DNA reads TGTGCCAGCAGTCTATCGAGACAGGGGGTTAGTGAGCAGTTCTTC. Amino acids: CASSLSRQGVSEQFF.

The V call is TRBV19, the J call TRBJ1-5; 7 bases are a match to TRBD1. V was pared by 3 bases and J by 2 bases, with 16 bases of the junction left unmatched. The CDR3 length is 19 residues. CDR1 and CDR2 from the germline V gene are LNHDA and SQIVND (reference sequence). The CDR3 sequence: CASSIGGAGGFRGNQPQHF. DNA of the CDR3: TGTGCCAGTAGTATTGGTGGGGCAGGGGGGTTTCGTGGCAATCAGCCCCAGCATTTT.

The chain uses TRBV18 and TRBJ1-2, with 11 bases lining up with TRBD1. The CDR3 sequence is 15 residues long. V lost 3 bases, J lost 3 bases, and 3 bases stayed unmatched. From germline, CDR1 is KGHSH and CDR2 LQKENI. CDR3 DNA: TGTGCCAGCTCACCGGGACAGGGGGAGGACTATGGCTACACCTTC. Translating it yields CASSPGQGEDYGYTF.

The V gene is TRBV7-8, the J gene TRBJ2-7, with 11 bases that match TRBD1. CDR1 is SGHVS, CDR2 FQNEAQ, per germline. Trimming took 3 bases from V and 4 from J; bases not matched to a gene: 5. CDR3 size: 15 residues. The CDR3 DNA sequence: TGTGCCAGCAGCTTCACCGGGACAGGGGGGTACGAGCAGTACTTC. This sequence encodes CASSFTGTGGYEQYF.